The entry below describes one T cell receptor beta chain. This clone came up once. Its antigen target is currently unknown. One base away there is no much larger clone; base qualities are not given. This record belongs to a study of blood T cell repertoires in COVID-19 (dated by TCRdb to 2020 to 2022). Turning to the overall study: Collaborator samples came from the United States, Italy and Spain and covered acute and convalescent phases of COVID-19. The prospective study material was composed of cDNA or gDNA derived from T cells, B-cell-depleted T cells, or PBMCs. Subjects who had been exposed to COVID-19, were actively infected with it, or had recovered from it provided the deeply sampled blood TCRbeta repertoires that made up the dataset. The repertoires were released in a freely available public database intended as a resource for research on the immune response to SARS-CoV-2. Samples were obtained from the ongoing ImmuneRACE study (first 160 participants) and from roughly 1,300 subjects provided by 6 global collaborators. A de-identified subject ID, COVID-19 status, age in years and sex were almost always included in the sample metadata. Where HLA class I and class II types were available, the types were taken from metadata supplied by the sample provider, not from assay-based typing. What the research found in general, with its limitations: Clinical and demographic metadata were provided uncurated, with the amount varying by source and participant.

Collaborating institutions collected whole blood in K2EDTA tubes following their own protocols. For TCRbeta analysis, collaborators shipped samples as frozen whole blood, isolated PBMCs, or DNA extracted from either of those sample types. TCRbeta CDR3 regions were amplified from genomic DNA using the immunoSEQ Assay, a bias-controlled multiplex PCR. In the original analysis: Nucleated cell counts per sample were estimated from amplification of reference gene primers within the assay. To quantify the absolute abundance of each unique TCRbeta CDR3 rearrangement, sequence reads were collapsed and filtered. For each sample, productive Simpson clonality was calculated by taking the square root of Simpson's diversity index across productive rearrangements. The table was pulled from immuneACCESS by TCRdb, which kept in-frame rearrangements only. Such tables lose some clones; where checked, under half of the loss comes from unresolved V genes, and the rest has no known cause. From that table come the V and J calls and clone size; the DNA was used to work out D and trimming. This sample comprises about 130,000 clones, roughly 90% of them detected only once. About 4% of the sample belongs to the ten largest clones.

The CDR3 sequence holds 14 residues, the cysteine and phenylalanine included. Just CDR3 DNA is preserved here, 42 bases in frame from base 1. V and J are truncated by 2 bases and 3 bases respectively, leaving an intervening sequence of 10 bases. CDR1 and CDR2 are read off the germline V gene (reference sequence) as GTSNPN and SVGIG. Sequencing was done on a sample of peripheral blood. The receptor chain draws on TRBV30 and TRBJ1-4; the D gene is perhaps TRBD1, on 5 matching bases. The TCR was taken from a man in his fifties with active COVID-19. Here the CDR3 is given as CAWSYSGANEKLFF. The base sequence is TGTGCCTGGAGTTACTCGGGGGCTAATGAAAAACTGTTTTTT.